The clone carrying this TCR beta chain came up once. Its antigen is unknown. These data belong to a study of shared clonotypes between healthy human individuals. Study background: Participating donors consisted of two women and a few men aged 18 to 49.

Study-level results: Genetic and exposure-history diversity was limited by the few donors. Some naive CD4 clonotypes, around 5%, turned up in common across several donors.

TCRdb keeps only in-frame clones here, not all; method: immunoSEQ multiplex PCR. The sample yields about 1.5 million clones, 95% to 99% seen once. The length of the CDR3 is 14 residues. CDR1 and CDR2 (germline): SQVTM, ANQGSEA. V gave up 2 bases and J gave up 5 bases; unmatched junction bases: 8. The sequence was obtained from a man in his thirties or forties in good health. This sequence joins TRBV29-1 and TRBJ2-7, with 8 nucleotides matching TRBD2. Sequencing was done on a sample of naive CD4+ T cells sorted from blood. Subset specified: CD45RA+ positively selected. DNA for the CDR3: TGCAGCGTTGAAAAGGGGACTAGTCGCGACGAGCAGTACTTC. The encoded protein is CSVEKGTSRDEQYF.